This TCR beta chain was documented in a study of blood T cell repertoires in COVID-19. In its sample, this clone was seen once. Measured with immunoSEQ multiplex PCR; TCRdb has only the in-frame clones, and not every one. The table includes more than 200,000 clones, 82% detected once. With 4 bases clipped from V and 7 bases from J, the junction kept 9 bases outside the gene matches. This CDR3 region has 14 residues. Germline lookup yields CDR1 SGHRS and CDR2 YFSETQ. This sequence joins TRBV5-1 and TRBJ1-2; 8 bases map to TRBD1. The sample was peripheral blood. This receptor was identified in an elderly woman with COVID-19, enrolled during active disease. The CDR3 protein is CASSLTGDHIGYTF. As DNA, the CDR3 is TGCGCCAGCAGCCTGACAGGGGATCATATTGGCTACACCTTC.